This TCR beta chain was found in a study of cytomegalovirus exposure and HLA in healthy donors. The PCR employed 60 Vbeta primers together with 13 Jbeta primers. Assay used: immunoSEQ multiplex PCR; TCRdb lists only in-frame clones, some missing. The sample lists some 160,000 clones, 75% to 90% seen once, with roughly 6.3% in the top ten. CDR3 length: 15 amino acids. The ends lost 4 bases at V and 4 bases at J; junction bases unmatched: 7. Looked up from germline, CDR1 is SGHTA and CDR2 is FQGNSA. V is TRBV7-2 and J is TRBJ2-1; TRBD1 matches 7 bases. This sequence was found in a male donor in good health and CMV-seropositive. The sequencing sample was made of PBMCs. For the CDR3, the DNA is TGTGCCAGCAGCTCAACACCGGGACAGTACAATGAGCAGTTCTTC. The encoded protein is CASSSTPGQYNEQFF.